The 17 T cell receptor beta chains below all came from one sample that was sequenced in a study of T cells in Graves' hyperthyroidism and ophthalmopathy. Regions amplified from RNA transcripts were the TCR beta CDR3 regions. The TCR CDR3 was amplified in a first-round RT-PCR using the HTBI primer set. Each CDR3 protein gets one entry after TCRdb re-called the multiplex PCR reads with MiXCR. Here the sample spans about half a million distinct CDR3 sequences, approximately 25% being singletons. The sequenced sample consisted of blood. These receptors originate from a woman in her twenties or thirties with Graves' ophthalmopathy.

This clonotype was detected ten times or more. V and J are TRBV2 and TRBJ1-2, with TRBD1 matching 7 bases. This CDR3 is 13 amino acids long. Trimming at V came to 4 bases and at J to 3 bases, leaving 2 bases not matched to a gene. Germline-derived CDR1 and CDR2 are SNHLY and FYNNEI. CDR3 loop: CASSVRGDYGYTF. The CDR3 DNA reads as TGTGCCAGCAGTGTCAGGGGGGACTATGGCTACACCTTC.

The chain has TRBV7-9 and TRBJ1-2; unclear D gene. The V and J ends lost 10 bases and 0 bases respectively, with 18 bases between them. From germline, CDR1 is SEHNR and CDR2 FQNEAQ (reference sequence). The CDR3 has 15 residues. CDR3: CATQLKGDANYGYTF. CDR3 DNA: TGTGCCACCCAGCTTAAGGGAGACGCTAACTATGGCTACACCTTC.

CDR3 amino acids: CASSFDSPLHF. CDR3 nucleotides: TGTGCCAGCAGCTTCGACAGCCCCCTCCACTTT. This chain links TRBV7-9 with TRBJ1-6; maybe TRBD1 (5 bases). V lost 3 bases, J lost 13 bases, and 7 bases lay in between. Germline CDR1 reads SEHNR; CDR2 reads FQNEAQ (reference sequence). This CDR3 comprises 11 residues.

The table lists this clonotype with many counts. This sequence joins TRBV12-3 or TRBV12-4 and TRBJ2-5; TRBD1 matches at 10 bases. CDR3 length equals 15 residues. Unmatched junction bases numbered 7, after V lost 4 bases and J lost 5 bases. CDR3 in DNA: TGTGCCAGCAGTTCTTGGGACAGGGGAGCGGAGACCCAGTACTTC. Encoded protein: CASSSWDRGAETQYF.

The table lists this clonotype with many counts. The chain employs TRBV20-1 and TRBJ2-7; no reliable D call. This CDR3 region has 15 residues. Trimming left V 1 base short and J 0 bases short, with 13 bases between. Germline V CDR1 and CDR2: DFQATT, SNEGSKA (reference sequence). DNA for the CDR3: TGCAGTGCTAGAGCAGTCCAGACCTTCTCCTACGAGCAGTACTTC. Its translation is CSARAVQTFSYEQYF.

This clonotype was picked up many times. The chain is built from TRBV6-5 and TRBJ1-2; D is unclear. CDR1 is MNHEY, CDR2 SVGAGI, per germline. The CDR3 contains 15 residues. The germline V and J ends were trimmed by 6 bases and 4 bases, with 18 bases remaining between them. For the CDR3, the DNA is TGTGCCAGCAGGGGAGGGAGCTCCATTTTCTATGGCTACACCTTC. Translating it yields CASRGGSSIFYGYTF.

V and J are TRBV4-1 and TRBJ1-5, with D possibly being TRBD1 (5 bases). CDR1 MGHRA and CDR2 YSYEKL come from the germline V gene. V lost 3 bases, J lost 0 bases, and 15 bases lay in between. The CDR3 extends over 17 amino acids. CDR3 in amino acids: CASSHREGSGSNQPQHF. The CDR3 coding sequence is TGCGCCAGCAGCCACCGAGAGGGGTCAGGTAGCAATCAGCCCCAGCATTTT.

Many counts were recorded for this clonotype. The genes are TRBV11-2 and TRBJ2-2; D not certain. Germline CDR1 reads SGHAT; CDR2 reads FQNNGV. The CDR3 runs 13 residues. The V gene lost 4 bases and the J gene lost 4 bases, with 7 bases spanning the gap. In DNA form, the CDR3 reads TGTGCCAGCAGCTCCTCCCCCACCGGGGAGCTGTTTTTT. This gives the protein CASSSSPTGELFF. Drawing the rest from reference TRBV11-2 and TRBJ2-2, the complete variable domain is EAGVAQSPRYKIIEKRQSVAFWCNPISGHATLYWYQQILGQGPKLLIQFQNNGVVDDSQLPKDRFSAERLKGVDSTLKIQPAKLEDSAVYLCASSSSPTGELFFGEGSRLTVL.

This clonotype came up many times. CDR3 region: CASSEASGSSYEQYF. CDR3 nucleotides: TGTGCCAGCAGTGAAGCGAGCGGGAGCTCCTACGAGCAGTACTTC. The chain uses TRBV6-1 and TRBJ2-7, with TRBD2 matching 8 bases. This CDR3 region has 15 residues. The J segment lost 0 bases and the V segment lost 0 bases, leaving 1 base of the junction unmatched. The germline gives CDR1 MNHNS, CDR2 SASEGT.

This clonotype turned up a few times. The CDR3 DNA sequence: TGTGCCTGGGGACGAGGGAACTATAATTCACCCCTCCACTTT. This codes for CAWGRGNYNSPLHF. The chain has TRBV30 and TRBJ1-6; no reliable D call. CDR1 is GTSNPN and CDR2 is SVGIG in the germline V gene (reference sequence). V was shortened by 5 bases and J by 3 bases, with 11 bases between the two germline ends. The CDR3 contains 14 residues.

The rearrangement links TRBV5-1 to TRBJ2-2; TRBD2 aligns across 9 bases. Trimming at V came to 3 bases and at J to 3 bases, leaving 9 bases not matched to a gene. Germline CDR1 and CDR2: SGHRS and YFSETQ. The CDR3 has 17 residues. The CDR3 spells CASSSTGLAGYTGELFF. In DNA, the CDR3 is TGCGCCAGCAGCTCCACCGGTCTAGCGGGGTACACCGGGGAGCTGTTTTTT.

CDR3 nucleotide sequence: TGTGCCAGCAGCGAGGGGGCCCGGACTGAAGCTTTCTTT. It is translated as CASSEGARTEAFF. This rearrangement joins TRBV12-3 or TRBV12-4 to TRBJ1-1; 7 bases are shared with TRBD1. The trim removed 6 bases at V and 5 bases at J, leaving 6 bases unmatched. This CDR3 contains 13 residues.

Only a few counts were recorded for this clonotype. The chain recombines TRBV4-1 with TRBJ1-2; tentatively, D is TRBD1 (6 bases). This CDR3 has 14 residues. The germline V gene encodes CDR1 MGHRA and CDR2 YSYEKL. V was cut by 1 base and J by 4 bases, with 10 bases left in between. CDR3 sequence (DNA): TGCGCCAGCAGCCAAGGTCGGACAGTCTATGGCTACACCTTC. It encodes CASSQGRTVYGYTF.

There are a few counts of this clonotype. For the CDR3, the DNA is TGCAGCGTTGTGCCTAAGTCTTCCGGGACAGGGACCTACGAGCAGTACTTC. Encoded protein: CSVVPKSSGTGTYEQYF. The chain uses TRBV29-1 and TRBJ2-7; 9 nucleotides match TRBD1. Germline V lookup: CDR1 SQVTM, CDR2 ANQGSEA. The length of the CDR3 is 17 residues. Losses at the gene ends were 4 bases for V and 2 bases for J; bases not matched to a gene: 15.

This clonotype was seen once. This sequence joins TRBV11-1 and TRBJ1-2; 7 bases are shared with TRBD1. After removal of 0 bases from V and 3 bases from J, the junction contained 7 bases not matched to a gene. CDR1 and CDR2 (germline): SGHAT, FQDESV (reference sequence). The CDR3 has 16 residues. The CDR3 is CASSLAGGRADYGYTF. For the CDR3, the DNA is TGTGCCAGCAGCTTAGCAGGGGGCAGGGCCGACTATGGCTACACCTTC.

This clonotype was recorded a few times. The chain links TRBV11-2 to TRBJ2-2; 8 positions match TRBD1. V shed 1 base, J shed 1 base, and the junction held 11 bases outside the gene matches. The CDR3 has 19 residues. Germline V gene data show CDR1 as SGHAT and CDR2 as FQNNGV. The CDR3 loop reads CASSLGRVLGQENTGELFF. For the CDR3, the DNA is TGTGCCAGCAGCTTAGGCCGGGTCCTGGGACAGGAGAACACCGGGGAGCTGTTTTTT.

V is TRBV7-8 and J is TRBJ1-5; no reliable D call. Trimming pared 4 bases from V and 1 base from J, leaving 14 bases between. Germline V gives CDR1 SGHVS, CDR2 FQNEAQ. This CDR3 has 16 amino acids. The CDR3 region is CASSSTTTGSNQPQHF. DNA of the CDR3: TGTGCCAGCAGCTCAACCACGACGGGGAGCAATCAGCCCCAGCATTTT.